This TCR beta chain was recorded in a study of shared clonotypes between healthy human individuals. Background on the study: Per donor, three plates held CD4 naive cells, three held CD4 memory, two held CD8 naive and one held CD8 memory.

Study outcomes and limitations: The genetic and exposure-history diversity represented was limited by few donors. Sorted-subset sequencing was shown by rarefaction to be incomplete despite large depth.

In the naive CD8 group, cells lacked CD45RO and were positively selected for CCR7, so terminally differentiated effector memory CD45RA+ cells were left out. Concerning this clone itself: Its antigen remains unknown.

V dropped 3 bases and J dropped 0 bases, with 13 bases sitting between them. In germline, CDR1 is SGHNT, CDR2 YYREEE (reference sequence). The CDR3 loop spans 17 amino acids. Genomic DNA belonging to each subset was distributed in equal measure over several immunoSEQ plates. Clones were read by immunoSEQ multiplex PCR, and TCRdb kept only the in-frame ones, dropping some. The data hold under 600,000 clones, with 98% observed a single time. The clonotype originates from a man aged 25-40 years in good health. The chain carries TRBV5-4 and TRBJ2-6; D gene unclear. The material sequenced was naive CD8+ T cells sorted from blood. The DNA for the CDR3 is TGTGCCAGCAGCTCGAAGGGATTACTCTCTGGGGCCAACGTCCTGACTTTC. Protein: CASSSKGLLSGANVLTF. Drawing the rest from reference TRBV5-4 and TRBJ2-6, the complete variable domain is ETGVTQSPTHLIKTRGQQVTLRCSSQSGHNTVSWYQQALGQGPQFIFQYYREEENGRGNFPPRFSGLQFPNYSSELNVNALELDDSALYLCASSSKGLLSGANVLTFGAGSRLTVL.